Shown below are 9 T cell receptor beta chains from a single sample sequenced in a study of T cell repertoires in cytomegalovirus infection (dated by TCRdb to about 2019). The data were produced on an Illumina HiSeq 1500. The public reads were reprocessed in TCRdb via fastp at Q25 and MiXCR, keeping in-frame beta chains. Entries that share a CDR3 protein sequence are merged under the most common genes and DNA. The sample table holds more than 200,000 distinct CDR3 sequences, of which roughly 10% were seen once. Of the sample, about 15% falls within the top ten clones. Sequencing was performed on PBMCs. These receptors all come from a human donor in good health (CMV status not recorded). Some clones in this sample may be carry-over from other donors' samples.

The chain links TRBV4-3 to TRBJ1-1; D perhaps matches TRBD1 (5 bases). The germline V gene has CDR1 LGHNA and CDR2 YSLEER. Trimming pared 1 base from V and 0 bases from J, leaving 12 bases between. The CDR3 spans 16 residues. Here the CDR3 reads CASSQGGGFVNTEAFF. In nucleotides, the CDR3 is TGCGCCAGCAGCCAAGGGGGGGGGTTCGTGAACACTGAAGCTTTCTTT.

This clonotype came up a few times. The genes are TRBV20-1 and TRBJ2-1; D is uncertain. The CDR3 runs 15 residues. CDR1 and CDR2 from the germline V gene are DFQATT and SNEGSKA (reference sequence). Trimming removed 1 base from V and 0 bases from J, with 10 bases in between. CDR3 DNA sequence: TGCAGTGCTAGAGTCTCCCCTAGCTCCTACAATGAGCAGTTCTTC. Translating gives CSARVSPSSYNEQFF.

The chain employs TRBV7-8 and TRBJ1-5; possibly TRBD1 for D (5 bases). V was pared by 1 base and J by 8 bases, with 9 bases between. Germline loops: CDR1 SGHVS, CDR2 FQNEAQ. This CDR3 has 13 residues. In nucleotides, the CDR3 is TGTGCCAGCAGCTTAGGGGGGAAGGAGCCCCAGCATTTT. It encodes CASSLGGKEPQHF.

This clonotype has more than one count but fewer than ten. The rearrangement links TRBV29-1 to TRBJ2-7; no clear D. Trimming shortened V by 6 bases and J by 2 bases, and 8 bases separated the two germline ends. CDR1 is SQVTM, CDR2 ANQGSEA, per germline. This CDR3 region has 11 residues. Written as DNA, the CDR3 is TGCAGCGTGGCAGAGCCCTACGAGCAGTACTTC. Protein product: CSVAEPYEQYF.

This clonotype was counted at least ten times. V is TRBV7-2 and J is TRBJ2-1; TRBD1 agrees at 9 bases. The V gene end was trimmed by 2 bases and the J gene end by 3 bases; junction bases not matched to a gene: 8. CDR3 length: 17 residues. Germline V gives CDR1 SGHTA, CDR2 FQGNSA. The CDR3 region has the DNA TGTGCCAGCAGCTTAAACCCTCCGGGACAGGGCTACAATGAGCAGTTCTTC. This translates into CASSLNPPGQGYNEQFF.

This clonotype came up many times. CDR3 sequence: CATSDSRGLTGELFF. CDR3 nucleotides: TGTGCCACCAGTGATTCTAGGGGGCTCACCGGGGAGCTGTTTTTT. The V and J genes are TRBV24-1 and TRBJ2-2, with TRBD1 matching 7 bases. Losses at the gene ends were 2 bases for V and 4 bases for J; bases not matched to a gene: 3. The germline V gene has CDR1 KGHDR and CDR2 SFDVKD. The CDR3 runs to 15 residues.

This chain uses TRBV5-1 with TRBJ2-2; 9 bases align to TRBD1. The CDR3 length is 18 residues. With 2 bases clipped from V and 1 base from J, the junction kept 9 bases outside the gene matches. Germline CDR1 and CDR2: SGHRS and YFSETQ. The CDR3 loop reads CASSLYLPGQGNTGELFF. CDR3 coding DNA: TGCGCCAGCAGCTTATATTTACCGGGACAGGGGAACACCGGGGAGCTGTTTTTT.

This clonotype was observed a few times. This chain links TRBV7-2 with TRBJ2-3; TRBD2 matches at 9 bases. Per germline, CDR1 SGHTA and CDR2 FQGNSA. J gave up 6 bases and V 4 bases, and 11 bases lay outside the gene matches. CDR3 length equals 16 residues. CDR3 DNA: TGTGCCAGCAGCTCAACCCCTAGCGGGGCCCCGGATACGCAGTATTTT. Amino acid sequence: CASSSTPSGAPDTQYF.

The sample holds many counts of this clonotype. The chain links TRBV7-8 to TRBJ1-2; the D gene is possibly TRBD1 (5 bases). Trimming left V 1 base short and J 2 bases short, with 11 bases between. CDR3 length: 15 residues. Germline CDR1 reads SGHVS; CDR2 reads FQNEAQ. CDR3 protein: CASSLDRLGNYGYTF. DNA for the CDR3: TGTGCCAGCAGCTTAGACAGGCTCGGGAACTATGGCTACACCTTC.